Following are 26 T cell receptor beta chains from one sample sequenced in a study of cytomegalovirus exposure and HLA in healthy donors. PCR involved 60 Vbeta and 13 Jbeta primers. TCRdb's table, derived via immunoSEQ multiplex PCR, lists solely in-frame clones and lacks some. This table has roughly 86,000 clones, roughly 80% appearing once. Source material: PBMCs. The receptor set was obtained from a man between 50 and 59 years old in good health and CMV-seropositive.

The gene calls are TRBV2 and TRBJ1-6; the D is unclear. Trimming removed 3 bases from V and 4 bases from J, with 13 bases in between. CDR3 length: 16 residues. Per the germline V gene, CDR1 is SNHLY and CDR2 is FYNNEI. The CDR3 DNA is TGTGCCAGCAGTGATGGAGGACGAGTTTATAATTCACCCCTCCACTTT. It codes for CASSDGGRVYNSPLHF.

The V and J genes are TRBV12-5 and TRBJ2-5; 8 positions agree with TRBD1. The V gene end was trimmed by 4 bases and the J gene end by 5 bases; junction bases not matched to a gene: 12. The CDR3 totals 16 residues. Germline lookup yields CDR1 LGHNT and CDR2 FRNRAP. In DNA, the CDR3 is TGTGCTAGTGGTTCCTATGGGACAGGCCTCCGGGAGACCCAGTACTTC. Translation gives CASGSYGTGLRETQYF.

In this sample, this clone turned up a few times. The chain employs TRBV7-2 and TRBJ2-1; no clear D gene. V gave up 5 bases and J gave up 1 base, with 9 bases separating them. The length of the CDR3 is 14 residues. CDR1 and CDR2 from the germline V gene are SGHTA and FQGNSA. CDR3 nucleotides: TGTGCCAGCAGCGCGCCCCCTTCCTACAATGAGCAGTTCTTC. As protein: CASSAPPSYNEQFF.

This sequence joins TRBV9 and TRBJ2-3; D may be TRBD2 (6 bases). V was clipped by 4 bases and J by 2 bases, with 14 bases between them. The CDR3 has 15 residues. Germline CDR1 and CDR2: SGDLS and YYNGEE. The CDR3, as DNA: TGTGCCAGCAGCCCGGCTAGCGCAAACACAGATACGCAGTATTTT. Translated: CASSPASANTDTQYF.

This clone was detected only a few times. CDR3 in amino acids: CASSLKDREETQYF. CDR3 coding DNA: TGCGCCAGCAGCCTAAAGGACAGGGAAGAGACCCAGTACTTC. This chain joins TRBV5-1 and TRBJ2-5, with 8 bases matching TRBD1. After removal of 4 bases from V and 3 bases from J, the junction contained 5 bases not matched to a gene. The germline gives CDR1 SGHRS, CDR2 YFSETQ. CDR3 length: 14 amino acids.

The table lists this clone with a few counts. The CDR3 coding sequence is TGTGCCAGCAGCTCACAACCGGGACTTACGAACACTGAAGCTTTCTTT. Translating gives CASSSQPGLTNTEAFF. The J gene is TRBJ1-1, the V gene TRBV5-8, with D possibly matching TRBD1 (5 bases). V gave up 3 bases and J gave up 1 base, with 16 bases separating them. CDR3 size: 16 residues. Germline-derived CDR1 and CDR2 are SGHTS and YDEGEE.

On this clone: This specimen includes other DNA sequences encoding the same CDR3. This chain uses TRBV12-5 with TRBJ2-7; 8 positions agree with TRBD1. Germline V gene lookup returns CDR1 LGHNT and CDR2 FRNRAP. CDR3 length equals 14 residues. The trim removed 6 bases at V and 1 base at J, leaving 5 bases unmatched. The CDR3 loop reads CASGPGTGSYEQYF. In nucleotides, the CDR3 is TGTGCTAGTGGCCCCGGGACAGGATCCTACGAGCAGTACTTC.

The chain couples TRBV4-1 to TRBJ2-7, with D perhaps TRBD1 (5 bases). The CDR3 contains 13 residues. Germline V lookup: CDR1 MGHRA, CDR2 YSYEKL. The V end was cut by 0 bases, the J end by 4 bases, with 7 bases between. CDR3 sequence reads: CASSQERGYEQYF. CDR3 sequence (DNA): TGCGCCAGCAGCCAAGAAAGGGGATACGAGCAGTACTTC.

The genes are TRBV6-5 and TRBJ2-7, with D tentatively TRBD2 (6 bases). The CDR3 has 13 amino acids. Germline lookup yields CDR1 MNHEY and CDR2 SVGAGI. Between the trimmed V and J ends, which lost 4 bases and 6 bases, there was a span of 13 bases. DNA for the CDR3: TGTGCCAGCAGTTCACCTCTAGCGTCCGAGCAGTACTTC. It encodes CASSSPLASEQYF.

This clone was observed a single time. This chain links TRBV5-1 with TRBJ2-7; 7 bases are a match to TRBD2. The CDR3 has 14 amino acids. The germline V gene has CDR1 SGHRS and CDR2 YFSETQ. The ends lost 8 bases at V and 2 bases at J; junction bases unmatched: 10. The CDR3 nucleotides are TGCGCCAGTAGCCGGGCTAGCGGCGCCTACGAGCAGTACTTC. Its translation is CASSRASGAYEQYF.

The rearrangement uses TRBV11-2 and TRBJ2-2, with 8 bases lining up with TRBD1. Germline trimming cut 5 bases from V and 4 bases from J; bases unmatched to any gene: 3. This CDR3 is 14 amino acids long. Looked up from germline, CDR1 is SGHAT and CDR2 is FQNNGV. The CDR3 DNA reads TGTGCCAGCAGCCCACAGGGGGGCACCGGGGAGCTGTTTTTT. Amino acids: CASSPQGGTGELFF.

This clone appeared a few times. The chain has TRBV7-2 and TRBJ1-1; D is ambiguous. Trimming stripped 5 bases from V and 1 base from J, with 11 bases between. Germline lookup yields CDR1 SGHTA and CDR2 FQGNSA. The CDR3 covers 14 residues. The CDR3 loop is CASSPTLGNTEAFF. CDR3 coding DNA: TGTGCCAGCAGCCCTACGCTTGGGAACACTGAAGCTTTCTTT. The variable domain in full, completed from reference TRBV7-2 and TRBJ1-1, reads GAGVSQSPSNKVTEKGKDVELRCDPISGHTALYWYRQSLGQGLEFLIYFQGNSAPDKSGLPSDRFSAERTGGSVSTLTIQRTQQEDSAVYLCASSPTLGNTEAFFGQGTRLTVV.

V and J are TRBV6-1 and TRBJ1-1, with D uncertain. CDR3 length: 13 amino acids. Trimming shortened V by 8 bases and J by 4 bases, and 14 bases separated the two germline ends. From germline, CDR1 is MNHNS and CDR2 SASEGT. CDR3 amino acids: CASLLSLSTEAFF. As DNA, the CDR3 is TGTGCCAGCCTTTTGTCCCTTTCCACTGAAGCTTTCTTT.

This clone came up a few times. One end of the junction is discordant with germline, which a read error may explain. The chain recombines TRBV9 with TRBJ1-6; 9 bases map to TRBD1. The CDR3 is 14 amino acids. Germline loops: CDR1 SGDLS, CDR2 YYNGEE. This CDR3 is CASSGGQGPSPLNF. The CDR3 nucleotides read TGTGCCAGCAGCGGGGGACAGGGCCCTTCACCCCTCAACTTT.

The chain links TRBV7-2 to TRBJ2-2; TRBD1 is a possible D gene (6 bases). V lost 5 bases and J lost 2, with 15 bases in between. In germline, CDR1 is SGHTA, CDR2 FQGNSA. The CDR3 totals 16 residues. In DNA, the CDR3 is TGTGCCAGCAGCCCGCCATGGACAGTTAACACCGGGGAGCTGTTTTTT. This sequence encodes CASSPPWTVNTGELFF.

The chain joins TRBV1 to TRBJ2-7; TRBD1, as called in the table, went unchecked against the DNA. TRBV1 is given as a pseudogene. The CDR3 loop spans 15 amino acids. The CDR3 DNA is TGCACCAGCAGCGGACCTAGACAGGGGTACTACGAGCAGTACTTC. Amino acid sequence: CTSSGPRQGYYEQYF.

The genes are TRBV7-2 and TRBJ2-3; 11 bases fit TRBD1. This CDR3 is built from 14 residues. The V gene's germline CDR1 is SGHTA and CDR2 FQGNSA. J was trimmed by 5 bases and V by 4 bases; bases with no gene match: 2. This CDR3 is CASSSGQGVDTQYF. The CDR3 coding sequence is TGTGCCAGCAGCTCGGGACAGGGGGTAGATACGCAGTATTTT.

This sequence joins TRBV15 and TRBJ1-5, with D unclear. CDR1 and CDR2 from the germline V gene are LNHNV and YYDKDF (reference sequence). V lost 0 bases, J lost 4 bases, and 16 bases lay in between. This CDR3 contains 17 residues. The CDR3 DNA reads TGTGCCACCAGCAGAGATAGAGGCGAGGGCGGTAATCAGCCCCAGCATTTT. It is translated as CATSRDRGEGGNQPQHF.

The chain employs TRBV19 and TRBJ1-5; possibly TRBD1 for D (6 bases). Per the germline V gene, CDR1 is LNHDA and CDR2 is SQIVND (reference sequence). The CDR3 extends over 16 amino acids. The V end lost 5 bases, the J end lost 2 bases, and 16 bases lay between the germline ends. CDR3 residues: CASSATRTVRNQPQHF. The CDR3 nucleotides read TGTGCCAGTAGTGCCACCCGGACAGTACGCAATCAGCCCCAGCATTTT.

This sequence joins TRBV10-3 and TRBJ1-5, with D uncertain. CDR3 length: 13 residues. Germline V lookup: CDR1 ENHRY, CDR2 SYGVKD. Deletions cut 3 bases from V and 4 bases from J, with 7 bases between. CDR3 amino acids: CAISEEGNQPQHF. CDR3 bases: TGTGCCATCAGTGAAGAGGGAAATCAGCCCCAGCATTTT.

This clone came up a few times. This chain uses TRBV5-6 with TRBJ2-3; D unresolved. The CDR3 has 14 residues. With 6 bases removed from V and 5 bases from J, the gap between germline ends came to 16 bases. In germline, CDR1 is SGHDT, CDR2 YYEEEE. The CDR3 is CASISGWSQDTQYF. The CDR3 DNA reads TGTGCCAGCATTTCAGGTTGGTCCCAAGATACGCAGTATTTT.

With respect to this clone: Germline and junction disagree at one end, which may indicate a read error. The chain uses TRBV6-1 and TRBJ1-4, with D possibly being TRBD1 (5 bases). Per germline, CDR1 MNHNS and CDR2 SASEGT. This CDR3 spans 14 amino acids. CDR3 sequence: CASNEGASIEKLFF. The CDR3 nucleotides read TGTGCCAGCAATGAAGGGGCGAGTATTGAAAAACTGTTTTTT.

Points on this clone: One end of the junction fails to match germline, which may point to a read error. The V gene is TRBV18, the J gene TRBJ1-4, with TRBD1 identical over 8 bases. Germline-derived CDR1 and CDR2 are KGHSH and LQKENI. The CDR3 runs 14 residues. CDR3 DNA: TGTGCCAGCTCACCTCAGGGGGCTAATAAAAAACTGTTTTTT. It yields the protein CASSPQGANKKLFF.

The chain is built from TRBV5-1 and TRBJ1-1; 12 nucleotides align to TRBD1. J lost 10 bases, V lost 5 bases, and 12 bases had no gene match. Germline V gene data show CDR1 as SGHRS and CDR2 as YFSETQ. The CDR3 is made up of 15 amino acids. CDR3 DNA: TGCGCCAGCAGGGATTCGGGACAGGGGGCAAGGGGAGCTTTCTTT. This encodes CASRDSGQGARGAFF.

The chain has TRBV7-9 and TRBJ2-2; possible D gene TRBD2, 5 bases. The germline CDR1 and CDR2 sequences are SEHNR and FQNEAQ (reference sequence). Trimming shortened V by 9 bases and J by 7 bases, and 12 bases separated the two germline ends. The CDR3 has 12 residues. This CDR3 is CASGELDGELFF. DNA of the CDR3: TGTGCCAGTGGGGAGTTGGACGGGGAGCTGTTTTTT. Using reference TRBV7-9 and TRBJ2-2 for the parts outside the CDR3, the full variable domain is DTGVSQNPRHKITKRGQNVTFRCDPISEHNRLYWYRQTLGQGPEFLTYFQNEAQLEKSRLLSDRFSAERPKGSFSTLEIQRTEQGDSAMYLCASGELDGELFFGEGSRLTVL.

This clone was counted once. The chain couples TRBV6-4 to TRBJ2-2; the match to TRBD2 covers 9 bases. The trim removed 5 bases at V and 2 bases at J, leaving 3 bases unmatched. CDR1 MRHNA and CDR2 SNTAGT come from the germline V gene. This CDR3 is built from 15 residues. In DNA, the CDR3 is TGTGCCAGCAGTCGTAGCGGGGGCAACACCGGGGAGCTGTTTTTT. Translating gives CASSRSGGNTGELFF.